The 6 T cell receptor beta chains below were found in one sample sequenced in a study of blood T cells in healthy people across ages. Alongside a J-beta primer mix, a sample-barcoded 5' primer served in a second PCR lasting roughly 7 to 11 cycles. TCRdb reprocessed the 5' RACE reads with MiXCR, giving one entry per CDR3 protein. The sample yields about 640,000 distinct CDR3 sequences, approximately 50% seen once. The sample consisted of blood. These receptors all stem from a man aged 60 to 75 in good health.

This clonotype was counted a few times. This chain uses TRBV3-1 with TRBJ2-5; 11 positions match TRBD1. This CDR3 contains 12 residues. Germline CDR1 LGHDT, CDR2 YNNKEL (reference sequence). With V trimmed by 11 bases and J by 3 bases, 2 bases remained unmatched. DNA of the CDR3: TGTGCCGCGGGACAGGGGGAAGAGACCCAGTACTTC. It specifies CAAGQGEETQYF.

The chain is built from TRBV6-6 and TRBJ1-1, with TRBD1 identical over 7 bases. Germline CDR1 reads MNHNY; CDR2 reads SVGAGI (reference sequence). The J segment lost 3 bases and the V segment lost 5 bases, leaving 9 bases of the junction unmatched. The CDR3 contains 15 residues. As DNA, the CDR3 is TGTGCCAGCAGTATACGACAGGGTCCGGACACTGAAGCTTTCTTT. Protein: CASSIRQGPDTEAFF.

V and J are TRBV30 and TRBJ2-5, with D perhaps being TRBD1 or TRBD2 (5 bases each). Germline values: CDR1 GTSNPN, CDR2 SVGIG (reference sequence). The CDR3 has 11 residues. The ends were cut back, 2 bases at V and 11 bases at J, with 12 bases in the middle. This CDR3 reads CAWSWGNEQYF. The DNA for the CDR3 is TGTGCCTGGAGTTGGGGGAATGAGCAGTACTTC.

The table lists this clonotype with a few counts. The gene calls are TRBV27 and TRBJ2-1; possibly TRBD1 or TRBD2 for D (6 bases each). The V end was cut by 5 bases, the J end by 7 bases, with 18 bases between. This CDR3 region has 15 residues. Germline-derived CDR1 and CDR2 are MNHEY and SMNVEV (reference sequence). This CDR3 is CASSGGRGRTNEQFF. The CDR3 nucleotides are TGTGCCAGCAGTGGGGGGCGGGGCAGGACAAATGAGCAGTTCTTC.

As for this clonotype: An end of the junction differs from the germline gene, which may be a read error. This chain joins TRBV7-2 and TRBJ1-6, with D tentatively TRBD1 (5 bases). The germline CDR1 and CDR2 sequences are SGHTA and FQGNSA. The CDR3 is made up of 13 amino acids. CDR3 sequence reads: CASSPQGSSPPHF. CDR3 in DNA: TGTGCCAGCAGCCCCCAGGGAAGTTCACCCCCCCACTTT.

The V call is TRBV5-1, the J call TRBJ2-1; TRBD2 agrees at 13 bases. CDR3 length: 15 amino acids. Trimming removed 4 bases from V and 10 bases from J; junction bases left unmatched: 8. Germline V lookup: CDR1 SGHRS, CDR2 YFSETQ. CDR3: CASSPGLAGEGEQFF. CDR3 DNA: TGCGCCAGCAGCCCCGGACTAGCGGGAGAAGGGGAGCAGTTCTTC.